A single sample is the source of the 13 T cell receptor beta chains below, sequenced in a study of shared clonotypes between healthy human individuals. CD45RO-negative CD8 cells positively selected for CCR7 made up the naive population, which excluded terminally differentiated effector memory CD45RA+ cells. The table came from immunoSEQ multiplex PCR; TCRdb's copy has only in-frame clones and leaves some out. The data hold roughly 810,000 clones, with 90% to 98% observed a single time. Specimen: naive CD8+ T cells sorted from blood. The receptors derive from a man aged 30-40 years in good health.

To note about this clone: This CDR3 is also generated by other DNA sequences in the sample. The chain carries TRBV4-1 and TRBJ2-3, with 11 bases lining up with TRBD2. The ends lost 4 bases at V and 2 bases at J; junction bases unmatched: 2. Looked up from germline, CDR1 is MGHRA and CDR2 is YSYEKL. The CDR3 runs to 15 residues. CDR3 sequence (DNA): TGCGCCAGCAGCCGGACTAGCGGGTCCACAGATACGCAGTATTTT. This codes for CASSRTSGSTDTQYF.

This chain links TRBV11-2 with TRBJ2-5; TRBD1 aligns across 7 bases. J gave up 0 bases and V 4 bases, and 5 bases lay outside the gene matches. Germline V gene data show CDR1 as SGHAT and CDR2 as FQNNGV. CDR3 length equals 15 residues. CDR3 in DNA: TGTGCCAGCAGCTCCCGGGACAGCTACCAAGAGACCCAGTACTTC. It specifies CASSSRDSYQETQYF.

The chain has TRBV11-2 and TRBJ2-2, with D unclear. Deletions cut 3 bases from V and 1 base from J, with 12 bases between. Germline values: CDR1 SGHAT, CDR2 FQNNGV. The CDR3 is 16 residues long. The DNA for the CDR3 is TGTGCCAGCAGCTTGTCGGCCGGGTTGAACACCGGGGAGCTGTTTTTT. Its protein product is CASSLSAGLNTGELFF.

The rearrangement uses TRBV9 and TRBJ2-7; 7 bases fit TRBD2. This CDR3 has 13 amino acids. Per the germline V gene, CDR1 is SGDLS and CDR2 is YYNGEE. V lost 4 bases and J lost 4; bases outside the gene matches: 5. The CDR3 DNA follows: TGTGCCAGCAGCCCCGGGACTAAATACGAGCAGTACTTC. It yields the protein CASSPGTKYEQYF.

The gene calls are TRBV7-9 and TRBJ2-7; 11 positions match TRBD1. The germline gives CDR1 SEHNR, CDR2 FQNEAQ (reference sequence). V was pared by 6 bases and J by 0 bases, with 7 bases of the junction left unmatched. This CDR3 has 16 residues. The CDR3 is CASSNAGTGGSYEQYF. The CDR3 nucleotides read TGTGCCAGCAGTAACGCCGGGACAGGGGGCTCCTACGAGCAGTACTTC. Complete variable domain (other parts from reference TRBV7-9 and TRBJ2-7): DTGVSQNPRHKITKRGQNVTFRCDPISEHNRLYWYRQTLGQGPEFLTYFQNEAQLEKSRLLSDRFSAERPKGSFSTLEIQRTEQGDSAMYLCASSNAGTGGSYEQYFGPGTRLTVT.

This CDR3 is CASSLIGLAGNYEQYF. DNA of the CDR3: TGTGCCAGCAGTTTAATTGGACTAGCGGGAAACTACGAGCAGTACTTC. V usage is TRBV27 and J usage is TRBJ2-7, with 12 bases that match TRBD2. The junction had 5 bases not matched to a gene; V was cut back by 2 bases and J by 3 bases. Germline values: CDR1 MNHEY, CDR2 SMNVEV (reference sequence). This CDR3 region has 16 residues.

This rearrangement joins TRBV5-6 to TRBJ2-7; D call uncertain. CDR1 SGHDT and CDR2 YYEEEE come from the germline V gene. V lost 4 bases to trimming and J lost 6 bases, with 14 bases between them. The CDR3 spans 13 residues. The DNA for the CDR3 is TGTGCCAGCAGCCTTCCACCCCTCTCCGAGCAGTACTTC. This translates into CASSLPPLSEQYF.

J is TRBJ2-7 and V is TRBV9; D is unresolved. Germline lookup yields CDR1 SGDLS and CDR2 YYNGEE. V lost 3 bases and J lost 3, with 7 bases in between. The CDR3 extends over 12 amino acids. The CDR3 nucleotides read TGTGCCAGCAGCGACACTGGCTACGAGCAGTACTTC. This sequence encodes CASSDTGYEQYF.

The CDR3 here is CASSFRGQGYIGELFF. The CDR3 coding sequence is TGTGCCAGCAGCTTTCGTGGTCAGGGGTATATCGGGGAGCTGTTTTTT. This chain uses TRBV11-3 with TRBJ2-2; the D gene is possibly TRBD1 (6 bases). Germline V gene lookup returns CDR1 SGHNT and CDR2 YENEEA. The CDR3 covers 16 residues. V lost 3 bases and J lost 7, with 18 bases in between.

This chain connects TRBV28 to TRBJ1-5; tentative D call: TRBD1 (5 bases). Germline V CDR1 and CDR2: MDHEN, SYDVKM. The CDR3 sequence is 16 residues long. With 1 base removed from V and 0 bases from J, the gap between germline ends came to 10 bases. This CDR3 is CASSLYSGNSNQPQHF. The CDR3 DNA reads TGTGCCAGCAGTTTATATTCAGGGAATAGCAATCAGCCCCAGCATTTT.

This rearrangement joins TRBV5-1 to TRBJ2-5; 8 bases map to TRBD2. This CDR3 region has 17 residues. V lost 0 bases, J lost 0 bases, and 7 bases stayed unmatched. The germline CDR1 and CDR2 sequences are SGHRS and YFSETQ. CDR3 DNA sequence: TGCGCCAGCAGCTTGGCCACAGCGGGAGTGGACCAAGAGACCCAGTACTTC. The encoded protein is CASSLATAGVDQETQYF.

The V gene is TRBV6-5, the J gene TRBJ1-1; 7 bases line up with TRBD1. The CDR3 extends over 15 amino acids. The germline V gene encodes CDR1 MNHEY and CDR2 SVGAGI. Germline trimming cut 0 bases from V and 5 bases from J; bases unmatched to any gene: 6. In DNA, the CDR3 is TGTGCCAGCAGTTACTCATACAGGGGAAGAACTGAAGCTTTCTTT. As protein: CASSYSYRGRTEAFF.

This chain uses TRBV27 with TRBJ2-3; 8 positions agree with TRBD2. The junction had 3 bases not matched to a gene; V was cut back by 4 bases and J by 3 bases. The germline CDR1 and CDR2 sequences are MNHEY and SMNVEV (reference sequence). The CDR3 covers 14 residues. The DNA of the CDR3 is TGTGCCAGCAGTTCAAAGCGGGAGACAGATACGCAGTATTTT. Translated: CASSSKRETDTQYF.